Shown below are 3 T cell receptor beta chains from a single sample sequenced in a study of T cells after yellow fever vaccination. MiXCR was run by TCRdb on the 5' RACE reads, yielding one entry per CDR3 protein. The data show a few hundred thousand distinct CDR3 sequences, less than 9.5% seen once. Specimen: CD4+ T cells sorted from PBMCs, collected 5 days after the yellow fever booster vaccination. The receptors originated from a young man who received the YFV17D yellow fever vaccine.

The V gene is TRBV27, the J gene TRBJ2-2; the match to TRBD1 covers 8 bases. Trimming cost V 7 bases and J 2 bases; bases outside gene matches: 12. The CDR3 consists of 17 residues. From germline, CDR1 is MNHEY and CDR2 SMNVEV (reference sequence). CDR3 nucleotide sequence: TGTGCCAGCACTCCTACCCCCAGGGGGCTCAACACCGGGGAGCTGTTTTTT. This translates into CASTPTPRGLNTGELFF.

This clonotype was counted many times. This chain joins TRBV7-6 and TRBJ2-1; 12 bases line up with TRBD1. The CDR3 runs 16 residues. Germline CDR1 SGHVS, CDR2 FNYEAQ. After removal of 5 bases from V and 8 bases from J, the junction contained 10 bases not matched to a gene. The CDR3 protein is CASSPGGTGGLDEQFF. The CDR3 nucleotides read TGTGCCAGCAGCCCGGGGGGGACAGGGGGCCTCGATGAGCAGTTCTTC.

The table lists this clonotype with a few counts. V gene TRBV28 combines with J gene TRBJ1-1; D is unresolved. The V end lost 3 bases, the J end lost 7 bases, and 6 bases lay between the germline ends. This CDR3 contains 11 residues. Germline V gene sequence: CDR1 MDHEN, CDR2 SYDVKM. For the CDR3, the DNA is TGTGCCAGCAGTTTCGAGGTTGAAGCTTTCTTT. It is translated as CASSFEVEAFF.